This T cell receptor (beta chain) emerged from a study of blood T cells in healthy people across ages. General study points: Significant beta diversity loss was already apparent by age approximately 38, declining roughly linearly. From one million sequenced T cells, diversity estimates were lower bounds. Strong correlation existed between TCR beta diversity and naive T cell percentage.

Researchers isolated at least 7 million PBMCs per sample. Remarks on this clonotype: Its target is not known.

The germline V and J ends were trimmed by 3 bases and 0 bases, with 8 bases remaining between them. The CDR3 loop spans 15 amino acids. Germline CDR1 reads PRHDT; CDR2 reads FYEKMQ (reference sequence). It was with a sample-barcoded 5' primer and a J-beta primer mix that a second PCR of about 6 to 12 cycles was run. TCRdb recomputed calls from the 5' RACE reads with MiXCR, one row per CDR3 protein. This sample has roughly 800,000 distinct CDR3 sequences, with roughly 60% found just once. This clonotype originated in a man younger than 45 in good health. The sample comprised blood. The chain has TRBV13 and TRBJ2-2; D gene ambiguous. CDR3 region: CASSLWGTNTGELFF. The CDR3, as DNA: TGTGCCAGCAGCTTGTGGGGAACGAACACCGGGGAGCTGTTTTTT.